The following is a T cell receptor beta chain sequence with its context. No antigen is known for it. The data were obtained in a study of T cells in Graves' hyperthyroidism and ophthalmopathy. General study points: Within blood appeared most thyroid clonotypes that had expanded above 0.001.

Out of 8.5 to 10 ml of fresh peripheral blood came the PBMCs. RNA transcripts served as the template for amplifying TCR beta CDR3 regions. HTBI primers drove first-round RT-PCR of the TCR CDR3. TCRdb fed the multiplex PCR reads into MiXCR, producing one record per CDR3 protein. Counted here are under 40,000 distinct CDR3 sequences, roughly half occurring once; the ten biggest clones make up about a sixth. The CDR3 has 15 residues. J was trimmed by 9 bases and V by 4 bases; bases with no gene match: 8. Germline V gene data show CDR1 as MNHEY and CDR2 as SVGAGI. V and J are TRBV6-5 and TRBJ2-1, with TRBD2 matching 11 bases. Sequenced: blood. The receptor was derived from a man aged 35 to 55 with Graves' ophthalmopathy. The CDR3 spells CASSSASGRPGEQFF. The CDR3 DNA is TGTGCCAGCAGTTCGGCTAGCGGGAGGCCGGGTGAGCAGTTCTTC.